The 16 T cell receptor beta chains below were found in one sample sequenced in a study of blood T cell repertoires in COVID-19. Assay used: immunoSEQ multiplex PCR; TCRdb lists only in-frame clones, some missing. The repertoire holds roughly 100,000 clones, with over 75% as singletons. Material: peripheral blood. Receptor source: a man in his fifties or sixties with acute or convalescent COVID-19.

The chain is built from TRBV4-1 and TRBJ1-3; maybe TRBD1 (6 bases). The V gene lost 1 base and the J gene lost 0 bases, with 16 bases spanning the gap. This CDR3 spans 18 amino acids. Per germline, CDR1 MGHRA and CDR2 YSYEKL. The CDR3 DNA is TGCGCCAGCAGCCAAGGTGCCGGGACAAGGTACTCTGGAAACACCATATATTTT. Protein sequence: CASSQGAGTRYSGNTIYF.

The chain joins TRBV30 to TRBJ1-4; D perhaps matches TRBD1 (5 bases). From germline, CDR1 is GTSNPN and CDR2 SVGIG (reference sequence). The CDR3 loop spans 11 amino acids. The germline V and J ends were trimmed by 0 bases and 13 bases, with 9 bases remaining between them. The CDR3 DNA sequence: TGTGCCTGGAGTGTAGTGGGGGGACTGTTTTTT. Amino acids: CAWSVVGGLFF.

This clone was detected only once. The chain couples TRBV7-8 to TRBJ1-2, with 8 bases lining up with TRBD1. The CDR3 loop spans 14 amino acids. V trimming: 2 bases; J trimming: 5 bases; junction bases outside the gene matches: 4. Per germline, CDR1 SGHVS and CDR2 FQNEAQ. CDR3 sequence reads: CASSLSRTGYGYTF. CDR3 coding DNA: TGTGCCAGCAGCTTATCCCGGACAGGGTATGGCTACACCTTC. The full variable domain, completed using reference TRBV7-8 and TRBJ1-2, is GAGVSQSPRYKVAKRGQDVALRCDPISGHVSLFWYQQALGQGPEFLTYFQNEAQLDKSGLPSDRFFAERPEGSVSTLKIQRTQQEDSAVYLCASSLSRTGYGYTFGSGTRLTVV.

The genes are TRBV4-1 and TRBJ2-6; no clear D. V lost 2 bases, J lost 7 bases, and 6 bases lay in between. The CDR3 covers 13 residues. Looked up from germline, CDR1 is MGHRA and CDR2 is YSYEKL. CDR3 protein: CASSQPEANVLTF. The CDR3 DNA reads as TGCGCCAGCAGCCAACCAGAAGCCAACGTCCTGACTTTC.

This chain links TRBV10-3 with TRBJ2-1; TRBD2 is a possible D gene (5 bases). Per germline, CDR1 ENHRY and CDR2 SYGVKD. Trimming removed 7 bases from V and 6 bases from J, with 13 bases in between. This CDR3 has 13 amino acids. CDR3: CAINPTSSNEQFF. The CDR3 nucleotides read TGTGCCATCAACCCTACTAGTTCCAATGAGCAGTTCTTC.

The chain links TRBV30 to TRBJ2-1; D perhaps matches TRBD1 (5 bases). The germline V and J ends were trimmed by 6 bases and 9 bases, with 12 bases remaining between them. Germline loops: CDR1 GTSNPN, CDR2 SVGIG (reference sequence). The CDR3 spans 11 residues. The DNA of the CDR3 is TGTGCCTGCACTCAGGGTCTTGAGCAGTTCTTC. This codes for CACTQGLEQFF.

The genes are TRBV7-9 and TRBJ1-4; 9 positions agree with TRBD1. The CDR3 is 15 amino acids. Germline-derived CDR1 and CDR2 are SEHNR and FQNEAQ (reference sequence). Trimming removed 5 bases from V and 8 bases from J; junction bases left unmatched: 9. DNA for the CDR3: TGTGCCAGCAGCCTCACAGGGGGCGCAGGAGAAAAACTGTTTTTT. This gives the protein CASSLTGGAGEKLFF. The full variable domain, completed using reference TRBV7-9 and TRBJ1-4, is DTGVSQNPRHKITKRGQNVTFRCDPISEHNRLYWYRQTLGQGPEFLTYFQNEAQLEKSRLLSDRFSAERPKGSFSTLEIQRTEQGDSAMYLCASSLTGGAGEKLFFGSGTQLSVL.

The genes are TRBV29-1 and TRBJ1-5, with a weak D call TRBD1 (5 bases). V lost 7 bases and J lost 0, with 10 bases in between. The CDR3 has 13 residues. Looked up from germline, CDR1 is SQVTM and CDR2 is ANQGSEA. The CDR3 loop reads CSATENSNQPQHF. The CDR3 DNA reads as TGCAGCGCGACAGAGAATAGCAATCAGCCCCAGCATTTT.

The chain is built from TRBV9 and TRBJ1-5; 7 bases fit TRBD1. Losses at the gene ends were 3 bases for V and 0 bases for J; bases not matched to a gene: 9. Germline CDR1 and CDR2: SGDLS and YYNGEE. The CDR3 consists of 17 residues. CDR3 sequence reads: CASSATGVFYSNQPQHF. In DNA, the CDR3 is TGTGCCAGCAGCGCCACAGGGGTATTCTATAGCAATCAGCCCCAGCATTTT.

The rearrangement joins TRBV29-1 to TRBJ2-7; 10 positions agree with TRBD2. V lost 8 bases and J lost 2; bases outside the gene matches: 3. Germline V lookup: CDR1 SQVTM, CDR2 ANQGSEA. CDR3 length: 12 residues. As DNA, the CDR3 is TGCAGCTTTAGCGGGGGGCCCTACGAGCAGTACTTC. Translated: CSFSGGPYEQYF.

This chain joins TRBV27 and TRBJ2-2; TRBD2 might be the D (6 bases). Germline V gives CDR1 MNHEY, CDR2 SMNVEV (reference sequence). V was pared by 2 bases and J by 5 bases, with 12 bases between. The CDR3 loop spans 15 amino acids. CDR3 protein: CASSLRGGETGELFF. The DNA of the CDR3 is TGTGCCAGCAGTTTACGGGGCGGGGAAACCGGGGAGCTGTTTTTT.

The rearrangement links TRBV18 to TRBJ2-5; tentatively, D is TRBD2 (6 bases). CDR3 length: 17 amino acids. Germline loops: CDR1 KGHSH, CDR2 LQKENI. Trimming pared 4 bases from V and 5 bases from J, leaving 23 bases between. CDR3: CASSRNVYPGGDETQYF. The CDR3 coding sequence is TGTGCCAGCTCACGTAACGTGTACCCCGGAGGGGATGAGACCCAGTACTTC.

The CDR3 DNA reads as TGTGCCAGCAGTTTAAGGGACAGGGGCCGAAATAGCAATCAGCCCCAGCATTTT. Its translation: CASSLRDRGRNSNQPQHF. The chain links TRBV28 to TRBJ1-5; 10 bases map to TRBD1. Per the germline V gene, CDR1 is MDHEN and CDR2 is SYDVKM. This CDR3 comprises 18 residues. V lost 2 bases, J lost 0 bases, and 7 bases stayed unmatched.

The gene calls are TRBV6-6 and TRBJ2-3; TRBD2 is a possible D gene (5 bases). The CDR3 extends over 15 amino acids. Trimming removed 4 bases from V and 6 bases from J, with 17 bases in between. The germline V gene has CDR1 MNHNY and CDR2 SVGAGI (reference sequence). This CDR3 is CASSFPFGTSDTQYF. CDR3 DNA: TGTGCCAGCAGTTTTCCATTCGGCACTAGTGATACGCAGTATTTT.

The chain combines TRBV9 with TRBJ2-6; TRBD2 might be the D (5 bases). CDR1 and CDR2 from the germline V gene are SGDLS and YYNGEE. The CDR3 has 16 residues. V lost 4 bases and J lost 2, with 13 bases in between. CDR3 sequence: CASSPPAGPGANVLTF. The CDR3 region has the DNA TGTGCCAGCAGCCCCCCCGCGGGCCCTGGGGCCAACGTCCTGACTTTC.

In its sample, this clone ranks as medium-sized (0.01 to 0.1%). CDR3 bases: TGTGCCAGTAGTATCAGCCTGACAGGGGGGGATGGCTACACCTTC. It is translated as CASSISLTGGDGYTF. This sequence joins TRBV19 and TRBJ1-2; 9 positions agree with TRBD1. The CDR3 loop spans 15 amino acids. Losses at the gene ends were 3 bases for V and 6 bases for J; bases not matched to a gene: 8. Germline loops: CDR1 LNHDA, CDR2 SQIVND (reference sequence).